This record looks at one TCR beta chain sequence and its context. These data are taken from a study of blood T cell repertoires in COVID-19. In the study overall: There were acute and convalescent COVID-19 samples, and they came from the United States, Italy and Spain. Nucleic acid was either cDNA or gDNA, and it came from T cells, B-cell-depleted T cells, or PBMCs.

The germline V gene encodes CDR1 SGHVS and CDR2 FQNEAQ. Losses at the gene ends were 3 bases for V and 4 bases for J; bases not matched to a gene: 9. This CDR3 region has 17 residues. In the study's own analysis: Amplified reference gene primers provided the basis for estimating nucleated cell counts. Method: immunoSEQ multiplex PCR; TCRdb's copy keeps in-frame clones and lacks some. The D gene and trimming were derived from the DNA, and the V and J assignments and clone size from that table. The profile shows around 160,000 clones, 85% of them singletons. The TCR sequence derives from a woman in her thirties or forties with active or convalescent COVID-19. The sequenced material came from peripheral blood. V and J are TRBV7-8 and TRBJ1-3, with TRBD1 matching 10 bases. DNA for the CDR3: TGTGCCAGCAGCTTTGACAGGGGGCTAGTTAGAGGAAACACCATATATTTT. Protein: CASSFDRGLVRGNTIYF.